This T cell receptor (beta chain) was profiled in a study of cytomegalovirus exposure and HLA in healthy donors. Germline CDR1 is ENHRY and CDR2 is SYGVKD. J gave up 2 bases and V 5 bases, and 1 base lay outside the gene matches. The CDR3 has 13 residues. PCR was performed using 60 Vbeta and 13 Jbeta primers. Method: immunoSEQ multiplex PCR; TCRdb's copy keeps in-frame clones and lacks some. This table has about 160,000 clones, 79% appearing once. The sample consisted of PBMCs. The receptor was derived from a man in his forties or fifties in good health and CMV-seronegative. The J gene is TRBJ2-5, the V gene TRBV10-3; 8 nucleotides align to TRBD1. CDR3 coding DNA: TGTGCCATCAGTACAGGGGGGCAAGAGACCCAGTACTTC. Translation: CAISTGGQETQYF.